This T cell receptor delta chain is drawn from a study of γδ T cells in repeated Plasmodium falciparum infection. On the study more broadly: Over about 600 days, donors received four mosquito-bite P. falciparum NF54 infections. Some Malian samples span acute malaria episodes; others come from no-transmission periods.

The study, taken as a whole, reports: Repeated controlled infections reportedly drove waves of new clonotype selection in Vdelta2-negative, mostly Vdelta1+, gammadelta repertoires.

TCRdb re-analyzed the multiplex PCR reads via CATT. The sample includes tens of thousands of delta-chain clones, almost 1.5% seen only once; the top ten take 9%. Vgamma9/Vdelta2+ and Vdelta2-negative gammadelta T cells were flow-sorted from PBMC for bulk sequencing. At least ten counts were recorded for this clone. Its antigen is not known. TCRdb has a much larger clone's protein, which differs at residue 14 from the translation of this DNA, likely because of a read error; what is shown is the protein translated from the DNA. The same CDR3 is also encoded by other DNA sequences in this sample. V lost 2 bases and J 3 bases, leaving 25 bases between the germline ends. Germline V CDR1 and CDR2: TSWWSYY, QGS. This CDR3 contains 19 residues.

The sequenced sample was gamma-delta T cells from blood. The source of this sequence is a pool of human donors (malaria-infected and uninfected, not separated). V and J are TRDV1 and TRDJ1, with D maybe TRDD3 (5 bases). In DNA form, the CDR3 reads TGTGCTCTTGGGGAAACGTGGGGTCCATCAGGGAAGTACGCCGATAAACTCATCTTT. This translates into CALGETWGPSGKYADKLIF.